This T cell receptor (beta chain) is from a study of T cell clonality in common variable immunodeficiency. This clone was seen many times. Assay: immunoSEQ multiplex PCR; the TCRdb copy retains only in-frame clones and omits some. The sample counts 35,000 or so clones, none seen once; the ten largest own around 3.2%. Donors gave roughly 5 to 8.5 ml heparinized peripheral whole blood. The clonotype was recovered from a person aged 18 to 75 in good health. The sample consisted of peripheral blood mononuclear cells.

The CDR3 bases that were read are TGTGCCAGCAGCCCCCAACTGGACATGGATACG. As protein: CASSPQLDMDT. The full CDR3 reads CASSPQLDMDTQYF. The chain couples TRBV6-2 or TRBV6-3 to TRBJ2-3, with TRBD1 as a possible D gene (5 bases). The read ends 3 residues early relative to the CDR3; the germline J gene fills the gap. The V gene lost 6 bases and the J gene lost 6 bases, with 16 bases spanning the gap. Germline V gives CDR1 MNHEY, CDR2 SVGEGT. This CDR3 has 14 residues.